This TCR beta chain was sequenced in a study of T cells in tuberculosis (dated by TCRdb to the late 2010s). Notes on the research overall: In the study, CD1B tetramers and high-throughput TCR immunosequencing were combined to characterize T cells specific for the mycobacterial lipid antigen glucose monomycolate (GMM). A South African clinical cohort compared IGRA-negative adolescents, IGRA-positive adolescents with latent tuberculosis and adults with active tuberculosis, more than 9 per group. Active tuberculosis patient PBMC were archived before or within 7 days of starting standard anti-tuberculosis treatment.

TCR libraries were generated with the immunoSEQ multiplex PCR assay, using TCR-beta and/or TCR-alpha/delta assays for each sample. The amplified TCR libraries were sequenced on the Illumina high-throughput platform. The original pipeline was this. Clustering and dimensionality reduction were performed using pairwise TCRdist distances among GMM-specific receptors from ex vivo sorted or in vitro expanded T cells. Each clinical repertoire was scored by mean NN-distance, the average TCRdist to the nearest 10% of tetramer-positive reference sequences. GEM TCR motif frequency was calculated as the fraction of unique TCRs that matched known GEM sequences by V/J usage and CDR3 length. Linear discriminant analysis with leave-one-out cross-validation, implemented in scikit-learn, was used to classify active tuberculosis. The table comes from immuneACCESS by way of TCRdb, which keeps in-frame sequences with V and J called. Part of the clones is missing from these tables; in studies checked, under half for an unresolved V gene and the rest for unknown reasons. Clone size and the V and J calls come from that table; the DNA yielded D and trimming. Present in this sample are around 10,000 clones, about 94% of which were seen just once. Of the sample, approximately 13% is held by the ten largest clones.

The active tuberculosis patients were newly diagnosed, HIV-seronegative South African adults aged 18 years or older. Confirmation of active tuberculosis was obtained by positive sputum smear microscopy and/or positive M. tuberculosis culture. Immunosequencing was performed on unsorted cryopreserved PBMC and covered around 100,000 T cells per clinical donor on average. Overall study results and their limits: Using GEM motif frequencies, a classifier achieved approximately 75% accuracy, whereas a classifier built on the diverse GMM-specific repertoire got to approximately 87% accuracy (AUROC over 0.8). Which clinical samples got chosen depended on the availability of cryopreserved specimens, and the active tuberculosis cases were adults, whereas the controls were adolescents. Compared with IGRA-negative controls, TCR-alpha repertoires from active tuberculosis had smaller mean NN-distances to GMM-specific TCRs, which suggests that these TCRs underwent clonal expansion. The smaller NN-distances in active tuberculosis patients were driven in part by shorter CDR3-alpha lengths, while the difference seen for TCR-beta was not statistically significant.

Comment on this clone: The antigen it recognizes is unknown. No much larger clone is present one base from it, and per-base qualities are unavailable.

CDR3 length: 13 amino acids, cysteine to phenylalanine. The read is trimmed to its CDR3 DNA, 39 bases read in frame from base 1. CDR1 and CDR2, looked up from the germline V gene (reference sequence), are GTSNPN and SVGIG. The V end gives up 6 bases and the J end 4 bases, leaving 4 bases in the junction not matched to a gene. The clonotype originates from an adult with tuberculosis. The rearrangement combines TRBV30 with TRBJ1-2; 11 of the junction bases match TRBD1. The sample comprised PBMCs. The encoded CDR3 is CACTGTGGYGYTF. The bases are TGTGCCTGCACCGGGACAGGGGGCTATGGCTACACCTTC. The variable domain in full, with residues beyond the CDR3 obtained from the reference TRBV30 and TRBJ1-2 genes, is SQTIHQWPATLVQPVGSPLSLECTVEGTSNPNLYWYRQAAGRGLQLLFYSVGIGQISSEVPQNLSASRPQDRQFILSSKKLLLSDSGFYLCACTGTGGYGYTFGSGTRLTVV.